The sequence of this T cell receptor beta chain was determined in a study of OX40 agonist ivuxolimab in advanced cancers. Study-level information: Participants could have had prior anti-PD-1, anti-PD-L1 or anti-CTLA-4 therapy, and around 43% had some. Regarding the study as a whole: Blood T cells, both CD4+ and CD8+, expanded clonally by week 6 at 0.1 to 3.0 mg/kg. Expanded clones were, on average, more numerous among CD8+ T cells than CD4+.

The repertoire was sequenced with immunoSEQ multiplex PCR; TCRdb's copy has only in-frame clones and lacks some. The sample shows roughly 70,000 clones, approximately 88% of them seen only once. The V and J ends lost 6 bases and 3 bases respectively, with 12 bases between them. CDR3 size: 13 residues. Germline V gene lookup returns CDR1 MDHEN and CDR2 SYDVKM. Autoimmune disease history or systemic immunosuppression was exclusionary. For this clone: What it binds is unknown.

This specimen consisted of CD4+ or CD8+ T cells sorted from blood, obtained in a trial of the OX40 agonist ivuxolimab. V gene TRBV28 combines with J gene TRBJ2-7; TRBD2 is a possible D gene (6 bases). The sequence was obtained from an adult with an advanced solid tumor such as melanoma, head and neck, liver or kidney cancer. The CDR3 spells CASRRGSLYEQYF. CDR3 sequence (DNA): TGTGCCAGCAGGCGGGGATCCCTCTACGAGCAGTACTTC. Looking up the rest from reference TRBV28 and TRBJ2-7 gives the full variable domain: DVKVTQSSRYLVKRTGEKVFLECVQDMDHENMFWYRQDPGLGLRLIYFSYDVKMKEKGDIPEGYSVSREKKERFSLILESASTNQTSMYLCASRRGSLYEQYFGPGTRLTVT.